This T cell receptor beta chain was obtained from a study of cytomegalovirus exposure and HLA in healthy donors. In this sample, this clone turned up a few times. CDR1 is SGHNT, CDR2 YYREEE, per germline (reference sequence). V shed 4 bases, J shed 0 bases, and the junction held 5 bases outside the gene matches. This CDR3 comprises 17 residues. PCR involved 60 Vbeta and 13 Jbeta primers. The assay was immunoSEQ multiplex PCR, and TCRdb's table has in-frame clones only and misses some. Altogether approximately 120,000 clones are present, around 78% being singletons, with the ten largest covering approximately 6.5%.

The chain carries TRBV5-4 and TRBJ2-6; 9 bases fit TRBD1. The sequence was collected from a woman aged 35 to 49 in good health and CMV-seronegative. The specimen was PBMCs. CDR3 in amino acids: CASSVTGGFSGANVLTF. The CDR3, as DNA: TGTGCCAGCAGCGTGACAGGGGGGTTCTCTGGGGCCAACGTCCTGACTTTC. The variable domain in full, with the rest retrieved from reference TRBV5-4 and TRBJ2-6, is ETGVTQSPTHLIKTRGQQVTLRCSSQSGHNTVSWYQQALGQGPQFIFQYYREEENGRGNFPPRFSGLQFPNYSSELNVNALELDDSALYLCASSVTGGFSGANVLTFGAGSRLTVL.